Shown below are 20 T cell receptor beta chains from a single sample sequenced in a study of T cell repertoires in cytomegalovirus infection (dated by TCRdb to between 2018 and 2021). The meaning of the sample's treatment or condition label: in vitro stimulation with specific CMV peptide epitopes to enrich CMV-specific T cells. No antigen is known for these receptors. Sequencing was performed on an Illumina HiSeq 1500. Starting from the raw public reads, TCRdb applied fastp trimming at Q25, assembled clones with MiXCR and retained in-frame beta chains. Rows with one shared CDR3 protein collapse into an entry with the most common genes and DNA. The sample table contains approximately 990,000 distinct CDR3 sequences; only one count was recorded for under 40% of them. The ten largest clones represent roughly 13% of the sample. The sequencing used cultured CD8+ T cells from PBMCs, collected from culture after CMV antigen stimulation. The receptors were gathered from a human donor in good health (CMV status not recorded). Some clones in this sample may be carry-over from other donors' samples.

J is TRBJ2-3 and V is TRBV7-6; 9 nucleotides line up with TRBD2. V lost 3 bases, J lost 6 bases, and 13 bases stayed unmatched. Per germline, CDR1 SGHVS and CDR2 FNYEAQ. This CDR3 has 17 amino acids. The CDR3 region has the DNA TGTGCCAGCAGCTTTAGCCCAGCGGGGGGTCGTGGGGATACGCAGTATTTT. It codes for CASSFSPAGGRGDTQYF. Together with reference TRBV7-6 and TRBJ2-3, the CDR3 gives the full variable domain: GAGVSQSPRYKVTKRGQDVALRCDPISGHVSLYWYRQALGQGPEFLTYFNYEAQQDKSGLPNDRFSAERPEGSISTLTIQRTEQRDSAMYRCASSFSPAGGRGDTQYFGPGTRLTVL.

This clonotype was seen a handful of times. The V and J genes are TRBV19 and TRBJ2-5; 8 nucleotides align to TRBD1. This CDR3 contains 15 residues. Germline V gives CDR1 LNHDA, CDR2 SQIVND (reference sequence). The trim removed 7 bases at V and 4 bases at J, leaving 11 bases unmatched. In DNA form, the CDR3 reads TGTGCCAGTAACACCGACAGGGGACGTGGAGAGACCCAGTACTTC. Translated: CASNTDRGRGETQYF.

V and J are TRBV7-8 and TRBJ2-3; 10 nucleotides match TRBD2. The CDR3 runs 18 residues. V trimming: 4 bases; J trimming: 3 bases; junction bases outside the gene matches: 13. Per the germline V gene, CDR1 is SGHVS and CDR2 is FQNEAQ. The CDR3 reads CASSSKSISGGVTDTQYF. The CDR3 region has the DNA TGTGCCAGCAGCTCGAAATCTATCAGCGGGGGGGTAACAGATACGCAGTATTTT.

The V call is TRBV27, the J call TRBJ2-7; no reliable D call. CDR1 and CDR2 (germline): MNHEY, SMNVEV (reference sequence). Trimming pared 2 bases from V and 0 bases from J, leaving 11 bases between. The CDR3 contains 15 residues. The CDR3 region is CASSLRAVASYEQYF. The CDR3 DNA reads TGTGCCAGCAGTTTAAGGGCAGTAGCCTCCTACGAGCAGTACTTC.

This sequence joins TRBV29-1 and TRBJ2-2, with D unresolved. The CDR3 length is 13 residues. V shed 0 bases and J shed 1 base, with 3 bases lying between them. Germline-derived CDR1 and CDR2 are SQVTM and ANQGSEA. The chain's CDR3 is CSVEEVNTGELFF. The DNA of the CDR3 is TGCAGCGTTGAAGAAGTGAACACCGGGGAGCTGTTTTTT.

This clonotype has just a few counts. The chain carries TRBV6-1 and TRBJ2-5; D gene ambiguous. This CDR3 spans 13 amino acids. V was trimmed by 4 bases and J by 0 bases, leaving 6 bases between them. CDR1 MNHNS and CDR2 SASEGT come from the germline V gene. The CDR3 nucleotides read TGTGCCAGCAGTGGCTGGTACCAAGAGACCCAGTACTTC. It translates to CASSGWYQETQYF.

This clonotype was detected a few times. The chain combines TRBV7-8 with TRBJ2-1; TRBD2 matches at 8 bases. J gave up 2 bases and V 4 bases, and 7 bases lay outside the gene matches. The CDR3 spans 16 residues. Germline assignment: CDR1 SGHVS and CDR2 FQNEAQ. CDR3 DNA: TGTGCCAGCAGCTCCATCCGGGGGGGCCCCTACAATGAGCAGTTCTTC. Its protein is CASSSIRGGPYNEQFF.

This clonotype has just a few counts. V and J are TRBV19 and TRBJ2-3; D is unresolved. The germline gives CDR1 LNHDA, CDR2 SQIVND (reference sequence). The CDR3 is made up of 20 amino acids. V was pared by 5 bases and J by 6 bases, with 33 bases between. The CDR3 here is CASSPVWVYQAPPVGDTQYF. The CDR3, as DNA: TGTGCCAGTAGTCCCGTCTGGGTTTATCAGGCACCCCCGGTAGGGGATACGCAGTATTTT.

The gene calls are TRBV11-2 and TRBJ1-1, with a possible D match to TRBD1 (6 bases). CDR1 is SGHAT and CDR2 is FQNNGV in the germline V gene. The CDR3 contains 18 residues. The V gene lost 2 bases and the J gene lost 1 base, with 20 bases spanning the gap. Written as DNA, the CDR3 is TGTGCCAGCAGCTTATGGGGGGGGACAATAGAAAGGAACACTGAAGCTTTCTTT. It is translated as CASSLWGGTIERNTEAFF.

This clonotype was observed a few times. The chain is built from TRBV4-1 and TRBJ1-5; D ambiguous. V was cut by 0 bases and J by 9 bases, with 3 bases left in between. The CDR3 spans 11 residues. The germline CDR1 and CDR2 sequences are MGHRA and YSYEKL. The CDR3 reads CASSQDGPQHF. The CDR3 DNA follows: TGCGCCAGCAGCCAAGATGGGCCCCAGCATTTT.

In the case of this clonotype: The final CDR3 position lacks the conserved phenylalanine or tryptophan, pointing to a likely read error. The J gene is TRBJ2-7, the V gene TRBV5-1; 9 bases map to TRBD1. The V and J ends lost 5 bases and 2 bases, in that order; junction bases with no gene match: 8. Germline CDR1 reads SGHRS; CDR2 reads YFSETQ. The CDR3 is made up of 15 amino acids. The CDR3 bases are TGCGCCAGCAGTCCTGGGACAGGGAGTGCCTACGAGCAGTACATC. This translates into CASSPGTGSAYEQYI.

CDR3 DNA: TGCAGTGCGTCCGGGACAGGGGACCCAGATACGCAGTATTTT. Encoded protein: CSASGTGDPDTQYF. This chain joins TRBV20-1 and TRBJ2-3; 10 nucleotides match TRBD1. V dropped 6 bases and J dropped 4; count of bases not matched to a gene: 7. Germline lookup yields CDR1 DFQATT and CDR2 SNEGSKA (reference sequence). CDR3 size: 14 residues.

This clonotype was observed a handful of times. The chain employs TRBV24-1 and TRBJ2-1; 11 nucleotides line up with TRBD1. J was trimmed by 4 bases and V by 4 bases; bases with no gene match: 5. Germline assignment: CDR1 KGHDR and CDR2 SFDVKD. The CDR3 runs to 16 residues. Written as DNA, the CDR3 is TGTGCCACCAGTGAAAATGGACAGGGGGCTTACAATGAGCAGTTCTTC. Translation: CATSENGQGAYNEQFF.

This clonotype has a count of ten or more. The chain uses TRBV12-3 or TRBV12-4 and TRBJ2-7, with a tentative D call TRBD1 (6 bases). The CDR3 covers 14 residues. The V end was cut by 5 bases, the J end by 7 bases, with 18 bases between. For the CDR3, the DNA is TGTGCCAGCAGTCCCGGGACGGGGACATATGAGCAGTACGTC. It yields the protein CASSPGTGTYEQYV.

The chain combines TRBV5-1 with TRBJ1-4; D gene ambiguous. This CDR3 comprises 14 residues. Germline V gives CDR1 SGHRS, CDR2 YFSETQ. V was cut by 2 bases and J by 4 bases, with 9 bases left in between. The CDR3: CASSFGRSNEKLFF. The CDR3 coding sequence is TGCGCCAGCAGCTTCGGCCGAAGTAATGAAAAACTGTTTTTT.

Comments on this clonotype: Possible read error: a much larger clone is one base away. The J gene is TRBJ1-1, the V gene TRBV12-3 or TRBV12-4; D uncertain. V was pared by 5 bases and J by 6 bases, with 10 bases between. This CDR3 spans 12 amino acids. Here the CDR3 reads CASSVLGSEAFF. The CDR3 DNA follows: TGTGCCAGCAGTGTTTTGGGGTCTGAAGCTTTCTTT.

V gene TRBV7-2 combines with J gene TRBJ1-2, with D possibly TRBD1 on 5 matching bases. V lost 2 bases and J 4 bases, leaving 14 bases between the germline ends. CDR1 and CDR2 from the germline V gene are SGHTA and FQGNSA. The CDR3 consists of 15 residues. The CDR3 DNA is TGTGCCAGCAGCTTATGGGGCTCCACGGGCTATGGCTACACCTTC. This gives the protein CASSLWGSTGYGYTF.

This sequence joins TRBV7-9 and TRBJ2-1; 10 nucleotides agree with TRBD2. Germline loops: CDR1 SEHNR, CDR2 FQNEAQ (reference sequence). The CDR3 totals 16 residues. Trimming at V came to 7 bases and at J to 5 bases, leaving 11 bases not matched to a gene. CDR3: CASTKSSGGFHNEQFF. DNA for the CDR3: TGTGCCAGCACCAAATCTAGCGGGGGTTTCCACAATGAGCAGTTCTTC. The entire variable domain, with the rest obtained from reference TRBV7-9 and TRBJ2-1, is as follows: DTGVSQNPRHKITKRGQNVTFRCDPISEHNRLYWYRQTLGQGPEFLTYFQNEAQLEKSRLLSDRFSAERPKGSFSTLEIQRTEQGDSAMYLCASTKSSGGFHNEQFFGPGTRLTVL.

The rearrangement uses TRBV28 and TRBJ2-2, with 13 bases lining up with TRBD2. Germline V CDR1 and CDR2: MDHEN, SYDVKM. The CDR3 has 17 residues. V lost 10 bases and J lost 3; bases outside the gene matches: 11. In nucleotides, the CDR3 is TGTGCCACCCAGGGACTAGCGGGGACTTTGGACACCGGGGAGCTGTTTTTT. This gives the protein CATQGLAGTLDTGELFF.

This chain links TRBV2 with TRBJ1-5; D uncertain. The V end was cut by 5 bases, the J end by 3 bases, with 8 bases between. The CDR3 has 13 residues. Looked up from germline, CDR1 is SNHLY and CDR2 is FYNNEI. This CDR3 reads CASSSMFNQPQHF. The CDR3 DNA reads TGTGCCAGCAGTTCAATGTTCAATCAGCCCCAGCATTTT.